This record concerns one T cell receptor beta chain sequence. Its recognized antigen is unknown. No base quality information exists; no much larger clone differs at one position. The meaning of the sample's time point label: baseline before oral tofacitinib. Lesional scalp punch biopsies and peripheral blood were obtained from alopecia areata patients. After PBMCs were isolated by density centrifugation and stained for CD3, CD4 and CD8, a FACSAria was used to sort CD4+ and CD8+ T cells. After removal of 5 bases from V and 7 bases from J, the junction retains 6 bases not matched to a gene. Counted from cysteine to phenylalanine, this CDR3 has 14 amino acids. Only the CDR3 part of the read is kept: 42 bases, read in frame from the first base. The germline V gene (reference sequence) yields LNHNV for CDR1 and YYDKDF for CDR2. This sample was included in a study of CD8+ T cells in alopecia areata (dated by TCRdb to the late 2010s). For context, the study as a whole: The treated patients, all with moderate-to-severe alopecia areata, were enrolled in an open-label pilot trial of oral tofacitinib given at 5 to 10 mg twice daily. Tofacitinib-treated patients had biopsies at baseline and at 4 and 24 weeks of treatment, with a later scalp biopsy in several patients. High-throughput TCRbeta sequencing was used to examine T cell clonal expansion in alopecia areata in both the C3H/HeJ mouse model and human patients. RNA was extracted with the PAXgene miRNA kit for fixed scalp, the miRNeasy kit for PBMCs, and the RNeasy kit for mouse skin. Patients stayed on tofacitinib for 6 to 18 months and then had 6 months of follow-up off drug so that delayed response and recurrence could be assessed. Human TCRbeta sequencing covered scalp tissue and sorted CD4+ and CD8+ peripheral blood T cells from patchy and totalis/universalis alopecia areata patients and healthy controls. TCRbeta CDR3 regions were amplified by immunoSEQ multiplex PCR with 35 Vbeta forward and 13 Jbeta reverse primers. Scalp clonality was compared among normal scalp (n=4), patchy alopecia areata scalp (n=8), and alopecia totalis/universalis scalp (n=8).

Library construction relied on the immunoSEQ multiplex PCR assay. To provide template for TCR sequencing, every sample had RNA extracted and reverse transcribed into cDNA. First-strand cDNA was synthesized with SuperScript III using a 2:1 mix of oligo-dT and random hexamers. A synthetic immune receptor repertoire was used to measure amplification bias, and any remaining bias was corrected computationally. The study's processing was this. After raw reads were preprocessed to remove errors, the CDR3 was defined following IMGT conventions as running from the conserved cysteine to phenylalanine. Clonality was computed by normalizing Shannon entropy by log2 of the number of productive unique TCRs and subtracting the result from 1. CD4 or CD8 identity of scalp clones was inferred by cross-referencing scalp TCRbeta sequences with sorted blood CD4 and CD8 repertoires. Entries here come from immuneACCESS through TCRdb and include only in-frame sequences with V and J called. Some clones fail to appear in such tables; in the studies checked, an unresolved V gene covers under half of the shortfall, and the cause of the remainder is unknown. Clonal size and the V and J genes are those of that table, whereas D and trimming came from the DNA. A total of hundreds of thousands of clones appear in this sample, roughly two thirds of them only once. Around 1.2% of the sample is taken by the ten largest.

The study at large found these results: Compared with mice, TCR sequences shared between patients were less clear, possibly partly because of HLA diversity across the patient population. Higher clonality and more expanded CD8+ clones were observed in lesional scalp than in normal scalp, particularly in alopecia totalis/universalis, a finding suggestive of antigenic drive. Unlike mouse skin, which is dominated by gammadelta T cells, normal human skin has resident alphabeta T cells that are also sequenced, and this complicates analysis of the scalp TCR repertoire.

Sequenced material: CD4+ T cells sorted from blood, taken at week 0. The chain joins TRBV15 to TRBJ1-5; 9 central bases correspond to TRBD1. The source is a human donor with alopecia areata. The sequenced DNA is TGTGCCACCAGCGCACAGGGGGCTAGGCAGCCCCAGCATTTT. Translation gives CATSAQGARQPQHF. Full variable domain (CDR3 extended with the reference TRBV15 and TRBJ1-5 proteins): DAMVIQNPRYQVTQFGKPVTLSCSQTLNHNVMYWYQQKSSQAPKLLFHYYDKDFNNEADTPDNFQSRRPNTSFCFLDIRSPGLGDTAMYLCATSAQGARQPQHFGDGTRLSIL.